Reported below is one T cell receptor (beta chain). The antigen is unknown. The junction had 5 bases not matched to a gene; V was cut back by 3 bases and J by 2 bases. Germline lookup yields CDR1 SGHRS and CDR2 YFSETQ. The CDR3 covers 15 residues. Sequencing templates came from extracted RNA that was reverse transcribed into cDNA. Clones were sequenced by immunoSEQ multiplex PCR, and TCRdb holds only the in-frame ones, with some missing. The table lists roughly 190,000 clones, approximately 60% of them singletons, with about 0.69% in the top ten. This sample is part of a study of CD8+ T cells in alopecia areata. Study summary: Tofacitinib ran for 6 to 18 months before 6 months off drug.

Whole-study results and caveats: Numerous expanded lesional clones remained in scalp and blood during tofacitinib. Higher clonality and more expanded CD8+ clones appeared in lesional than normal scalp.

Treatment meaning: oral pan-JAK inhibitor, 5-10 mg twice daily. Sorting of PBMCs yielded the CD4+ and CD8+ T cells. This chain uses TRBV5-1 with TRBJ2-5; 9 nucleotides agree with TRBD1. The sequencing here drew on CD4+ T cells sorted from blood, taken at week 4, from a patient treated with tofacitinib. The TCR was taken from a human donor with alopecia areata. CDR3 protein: CASSSDRGRQETQYF. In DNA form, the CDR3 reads TGCGCCAGCAGCTCGGACAGGGGCAGACAAGAGACCCAGTACTTC.